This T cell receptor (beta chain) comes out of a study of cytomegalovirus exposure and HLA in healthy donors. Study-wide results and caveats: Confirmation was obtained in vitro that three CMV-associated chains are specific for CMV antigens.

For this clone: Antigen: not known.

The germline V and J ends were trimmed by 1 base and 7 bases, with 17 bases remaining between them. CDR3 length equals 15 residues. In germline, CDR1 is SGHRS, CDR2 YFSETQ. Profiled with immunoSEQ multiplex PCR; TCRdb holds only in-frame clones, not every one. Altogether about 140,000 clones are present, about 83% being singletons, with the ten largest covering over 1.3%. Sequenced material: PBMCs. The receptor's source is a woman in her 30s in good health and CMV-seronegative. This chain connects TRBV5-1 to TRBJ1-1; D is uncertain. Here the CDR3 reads CASSLPAGDLGEAFF. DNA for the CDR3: TGCGCCAGCAGCTTGCCCGCCGGCGACTTGGGTGAAGCTTTCTTT.